This is a list of T cell receptor beta chains from one sample in a study of T cell repertoires in cytomegalovirus infection. TCRdb itself ran the reads through MiXCR, one entry per CDR3 protein. The sample contains roughly 300,000 distinct CDR3 sequences, under 30% of which appear only once. The material sequenced was PBMCs. These receptors all stem from a human donor in good health (CMV status not recorded). Some clones in this sample may be carry-over from other donors' samples. Both conserved end residues are part of each CDR3. D genes are given only for firm matches. Clone size appears in some rows only: once, few, many, or a class for an expanded clone.

v_call	j_call	d_call	clone_size	cdr3_nt	cdr3_aa
TRBV7-2	TRBJ2-1	.	few	TGTGCCAGCAGCTTAGATCTGGCGATAGCACCCTACAATGAGCAGTTCTTC	CASSLDLAIAPYNEQFF
TRBV7-2	TRBJ1-5	.	many	TGTGCCAGCAGCTTAGTGGGCACACGCGCCCGGATATATAGCAATCAGCCCCAGCATTTT	CASSLVGTRARIYSNQPQHF
TRBV7-2	TRBJ2-1	TRBD1	few	TGTGCCAGCAGCCTGGACAGGGGTTACAATGAGCAGTTCTTC	CASSLDRGYNEQFF
TRBV6-5	TRBJ1-3	.	.	TGTGCCAGCAGTTACGGGGCTCCGGGACGGTCGAGCTCTGGAAACACCATATATTTT	CASSYGAPGRSSSGNTIYF
TRBV12-3/TRBV12-4	TRBJ2-5	TRBD1	many	TGTGCCAGCTATCCAGGGGGACCGAGAGAGACCCAGTACTTC	CASYPGGPRETQYF
TRBV29-1	TRBJ1-5	.	once	TGCAGCGTTGAAGATGTGGGACAGCCCCAGCATTTT	CSVEDVGQPQHF
TRBV7-6	TRBJ1-1	.	.	TGTGCCAGCAGCCGGGGACCGACGAACACTGAAGCTTTCTTT	CASSRGPTNTEAFF
TRBV7-2	TRBJ2-3	.	many	TGTGCCAGCAGCTCCCTGGGGCAAGATACGCAGTATTTT	CASSSLGQDTQYF
TRBV7-7	TRBJ2-1	.	.	TGTGCCAGCAGCTTAGATCGCCTCTCCAATGAGCAGTTCTTC	CASSLDRLSNEQFF
TRBV20-1	TRBJ2-5	.	few	TGCAGTGCTAGACCCCTCCCGGGACAACAGTTCCAAGAGACCCAGTACTTC	CSARPLPGQQFQETQYF
TRBV6-6	TRBJ1-5	.	few	TGTGCCAGCAGCCCCTACATTGATTATAGCAATCAGCCCCAGCATTTT	CASSPYIDYSNQPQHF
TRBV20-1	TRBJ2-5	TRBD1	few	TGCAGTGCTAGAGATCGCTGGGGACAGGGAAAAGAGACCCAGTACTTC	CSARDRWGQGKETQYF
TRBV10-1	TRBJ1-2	.	.	TGCGCCAGCTCGCCGGGGGGCAACTATGGCTACACCTTC	CASSPGGNYGYTF
TRBV5-1	TRBJ1-2	.	many	TGCGCCAGCAGCTCCCTACCCGAAGCTAACTATGGCTACACCTTC	CASSSLPEANYGYTF
TRBV25-1	TRBJ2-6	.	.	TGTGCCAGCAGTAGGGAACGACGGTCTGGGGCCAACGTCCTGACTTTC	CASSRERRSGANVLTF
TRBV28	TRBJ2-1	.	many	TGTGCCAGCAGCTTTGCAGCCCGCTTTGGGAGCTCCTACAATGAGCAGTTCTTC	CASSFAARFGSSYNEQFF
TRBV29-1	TRBJ2-5	TRBD2	many	TGCAGCGCCCGCGCGGGGGGGGTAGAGACCCAGTACTTC	CSARAGGVETQYF
TRBV7-3	TRBJ2-3	TRBD1	many	TGTGCCAGCAGCTTAACAGGGACAGGGGCTACGGCAGATACGCAGTATTTT	CASSLTGTGATADTQYF
TRBV12-3/TRBV12-4	TRBJ2-1	TRBD2	few	TGTGCCAGCAGTGGGGGACTAGCGTCCTACAATGAGCAGTTCTTC	CASSGGLASYNEQFF
TRBV20-1	TRBJ2-7	TRBD2	.	TGCAGTGCTAGAGACTCTCTAGCGGGAGAGCTAGGAGAGCAGTACTTC	CSARDSLAGELGEQYF
TRBV29-1	TRBJ2-7	TRBD1	.	TGCAGCGTTGGACAGGGGGCCTACGAGCAGTACTTC	CSVGQGAYEQYF
TRBV20-1	TRBJ2-5	.	few	TGCAGTGCTAGTGGGGAGACCCAGTACTTC	CSASGETQYF
TRBV20-1	TRBJ2-5	TRBD1	.	TGCAGTGCTACCGACAGGGATGGGGTGACCCAGTACTTC	CSATDRDGVTQYF